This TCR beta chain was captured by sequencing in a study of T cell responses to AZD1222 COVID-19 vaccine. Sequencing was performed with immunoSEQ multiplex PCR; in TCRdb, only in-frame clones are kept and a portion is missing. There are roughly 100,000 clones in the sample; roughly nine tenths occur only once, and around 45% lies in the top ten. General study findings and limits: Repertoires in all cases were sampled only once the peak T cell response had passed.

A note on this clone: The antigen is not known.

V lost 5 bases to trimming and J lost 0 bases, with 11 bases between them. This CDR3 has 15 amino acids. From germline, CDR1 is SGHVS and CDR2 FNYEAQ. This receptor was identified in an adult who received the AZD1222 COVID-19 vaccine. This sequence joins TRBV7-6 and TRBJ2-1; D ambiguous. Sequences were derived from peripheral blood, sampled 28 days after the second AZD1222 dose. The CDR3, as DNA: TGTGCCAGCAGCCCGGACCCGAGCTCCTACAATGAGCAGTTCTTC. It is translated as CASSPDPSSYNEQFF.